The T cell receptor (beta chain) described here comes from a study of CD8 T cells in ankylosing spondylitis. Findings and caveats of the study: In the blood and synovial fluid of reactive arthritis, some motif variants had been previously reported. Clones linked to disease were reported to show significant enrichment in matched ankylosing spondylitis synovial fluid.

For this clonotype: Antigen specificity is unknown.

Germline trimming cut 6 bases from V and 4 bases from J; bases unmatched to any gene: 5. There are 14 residues in the CDR3. Per germline, CDR1 DFQATT and CDR2 SNEGSKA (reference sequence). Each TCR beta library was made by quantitative 5'-RACE that incorporated molecular barcodes. TCRdb analysed the 5' RACE reads with MiXCR anew, one entry per CDR3 protein. This sample has around 150,000 distinct CDR3 sequences, with under 14% found just once. The J gene is TRBJ2-1, the V gene TRBV20-1; TRBD2 matches at 11 bases. This TCR came from a male donor with ankylosing spondylitis or in good health (not recorded which). Sequenced input: blood, either unsorted or a sorted T cell fraction (not recorded which). The CDR3 loop reads CSASGTSGYNEQFF. As DNA, the CDR3 is TGCAGTGCCTCCGGGACTAGCGGTTACAATGAGCAGTTCTTC.